These 18 T cell receptor beta chains were sequenced from one sample in a study of shared clonotypes between healthy human individuals. TCRdb keeps only in-frame clones here, not all; method: immunoSEQ multiplex PCR. The table records over a million clones, more than 95% of them present only once. The sample comprised naive CD4+ T cells sorted from blood. Subset of the sample: CD45RA+ positively selected. The receptors originated from a man aged 25 to 45 in good health.

The chain recombines TRBV27 with TRBJ1-2, with D possibly being TRBD1 (6 bases). The ends were cut back, 6 bases at V and 6 bases at J, with 17 bases in the middle. CDR3 size: 14 residues. Germline V lookup: CDR1 MNHEY, CDR2 SMNVEV (reference sequence). This chain's CDR3 is CASSGRAGVDGYTF. The DNA for the CDR3 is TGTGCCAGCAGCGGAAGGGCAGGGGTGGATGGCTACACCTTC.

This clone was observed once. The J gene is TRBJ2-2, the V gene TRBV5-1, with 13 bases fitting TRBD2. Germline V lookup: CDR1 SGHRS, CDR2 YFSETQ. The CDR3 is made up of 16 amino acids. J was trimmed by 7 bases and V by 3 bases; bases with no gene match: 6. This chain's CDR3 is CASSYGLAGAGGELFF. CDR3 sequence (DNA): TGCGCCAGCAGCTACGGACTAGCGGGAGCGGGCGGGGAGCTGTTTTTT.

The V call is TRBV7-9, the J call TRBJ2-7; D possibly matches TRBD1 or TRBD2 (5 bases each). This CDR3 is 16 amino acids long. Germline V lookup: CDR1 SEHNR, CDR2 FQNEAQ (reference sequence). Trimming stripped 1 base from V and 4 bases from J, with 17 bases between. The DNA of the CDR3 is TGTGCCAGCAGCTTAGGTATTGGGACCAAGGGGTACGAGCAGTACTTC. Its protein product is CASSLGIGTKGYEQYF. Full variable domain (missing parts from reference TRBV7-9 and TRBJ2-7): DTGVSQNPRHKITKRGQNVTFRCDPISEHNRLYWYRQTLGQGPEFLTYFQNEAQLEKSRLLSDRFSAERPKGSFSTLEIQRTEQGDSAMYLCASSLGIGTKGYEQYFGPGTRLTVT.

V gene TRBV2 combines with J gene TRBJ1-2; D may be TRBD1 (6 bases). The CDR3 runs 13 residues. Looked up from germline, CDR1 is SNHLY and CDR2 is FYNNEI. V gave up 6 bases and J gave up 3 bases, with 11 bases separating them. CDR3 bases: TGTGCCAGCAGGGCAGGGGAGGACTATGGCTACACCTTC. This sequence encodes CASRAGEDYGYTF.

The rearrangement uses TRBV28 and TRBJ2-2; D unresolved. CDR1 is MDHEN and CDR2 is SYDVKM in the germline V gene. The CDR3 totals 14 residues. Trimming cost V 5 bases and J 3 bases, with 10 bases left between them. Written as DNA, the CDR3 is TGTGCCAGCAGTCCAACCCCCTACACCGGGGAGCTGTTTTTT. Encoded protein: CASSPTPYTGELFF.

The chain joins TRBV11-3 to TRBJ2-5; D is ambiguous. The ends were cut back, 3 bases at V and 2 bases at J, with 10 bases in the middle. Germline-derived CDR1 and CDR2 are SGHNT and YENEEA. CDR3 size: 14 residues. DNA for the CDR3: TGTGCCAGCAGCTTGGGCCGGTGGCAAGAGACCCAGTACTTC. Translated: CASSLGRWQETQYF. Together with reference TRBV11-3 and TRBJ2-5, the CDR3 gives the full variable domain: EAGVVQSPRYKIIEKKQPVAFWCNPISGHNTLYWYLQNLGQGPELLIRYENEEAVDDSQLPKDRFSAERLKGVDSTLKIQPAELGDSAVYLCASSLGRWQETQYFGPGTRLLVL.

The V gene is TRBV7-9, the J gene TRBJ2-5, with D uncertain. CDR3 length equals 14 residues. V lost 0 bases and J lost 0, with 5 bases in between. Germline-derived CDR1 and CDR2 are SEHNR and FQNEAQ (reference sequence). CDR3 region: CASSLAVYQETQYF. CDR3 sequence (DNA): TGTGCCAGCAGCTTAGCGGTTTACCAAGAGACCCAGTACTTC.

The rearrangement uses TRBV2 and TRBJ1-2; weak D call: TRBD1 (6 bases). The ends were cut back, 4 bases at V and 4 bases at J, with 19 bases in the middle. Germline CDR1 is SNHLY and CDR2 is FYNNEI. The length of the CDR3 is 16 residues. CDR3: CASSGIGGDNSYGYTF. For the CDR3, the DNA is TGTGCCAGCAGTGGGATTGGCGGGGACAATTCCTATGGCTACACCTTC. Looking up the rest from reference TRBV2 and TRBJ1-2 gives the full variable domain: EPEVTQTPSHQVTQMGQEVILRCVPISNHLYFYWYRQILGQKVEFLVSFYNNEISEKSEIFDDQFSVERPDGSNFTLKIRSTKLEDSAMYFCASSGIGGDNSYGYTFGSGTRLTVV.

The genes are TRBV11-3 and TRBJ2-1, with TRBD2 as a possible D gene (5 bases). The CDR3 runs to 16 residues. Germline lookup yields CDR1 SGHNT and CDR2 YENEEA. The germline V and J ends were trimmed by 0 bases and 9 bases, with 18 bases remaining between them. The CDR3 region is CASSLDGGKLGSEQFF. The DNA for the CDR3 is TGTGCCAGCAGCTTAGACGGCGGCAAACTGGGGAGTGAGCAGTTCTTC.

The rearrangement uses TRBV10-3 and TRBJ2-7; no reliable D call. The V end lost 6 bases, the J end lost 7 bases, and 22 bases lay between the germline ends. The V gene's germline CDR1 is ENHRY and CDR2 SYGVKD. The CDR3 has 15 residues. The CDR3 loop reads CAISLALVTRREQYF. The DNA of the CDR3 is TGTGCCATCAGCTTGGCGCTGGTCACACGGCGGGAGCAGTACTTC.

The chain links TRBV30 to TRBJ2-4; tentative D call: TRBD2 (5 bases). CDR3 size: 14 residues. CDR1 and CDR2 (germline): GTSNPN, SVGIG (reference sequence). With 2 bases removed from V and 2 bases from J, the gap between germline ends came to 10 bases. DNA for the CDR3: TGTGCCTGGAGTCGGTGGGAGCCCAAAAACATTCAGTACTTC. Translating gives CAWSRWEPKNIQYF.

The rearrangement links TRBV15 to TRBJ2-5; no reliable D call. Germline-derived CDR1 and CDR2 are LNHNV and YYDKDF (reference sequence). The CDR3 is 15 residues long. V lost 0 bases, J lost 2 bases, and 10 bases lay in between. CDR3 region: CATSRDGNWQETQYF. The CDR3 nucleotides are TGTGCCACCAGCAGAGATGGGAATTGGCAAGAGACCCAGTACTTC.

V gene TRBV6-6 combines with J gene TRBJ2-5, with TRBD2 identical over 8 bases. Looked up from germline, CDR1 is MNHNY and CDR2 is SVGAGI (reference sequence). This CDR3 region has 15 residues. V lost 6 bases, J lost 5 bases, and 11 bases stayed unmatched. In DNA form, the CDR3 reads TGTGCCAGCAGCCCCGACGGGAGGGCCCATGAGACCCAGTACTTC. As protein: CASSPDGRAHETQYF.

This rearrangement joins TRBV5-1 to TRBJ1-5; D gene ambiguous. The CDR3 is made up of 13 amino acids. The germline gives CDR1 SGHRS, CDR2 YFSETQ. Trimming removed 4 bases at V and 4 bases at J, with 9 bases between. This CDR3 reads CASSAAPNQPQHF. CDR3 nucleotides: TGCGCCAGCAGCGCCGCCCCAAATCAGCCCCAGCATTTT. Full variable domain (missing parts from reference TRBV5-1 and TRBJ1-5): KAGVTQTPRYLIKTRGQQVTLSCSPISGHRSVSWYQQTPGQGLQFLFEYFSETQRNKGNFPGRFSGRQFSNSRSEMNVSTLELGDSALYLCASSAAPNQPQHFGDGTRLSIL.

The CDR3 spells CASSLLAGPDTQYF. DNA of the CDR3: TGTGCCAGCAGCTTACTAGCGGGACCAGATACGCAGTATTTT. V usage is TRBV7-2 and J usage is TRBJ2-3; 9 bases align to TRBD2. V lost 2 bases to trimming and J lost 4 bases; unmatched junction nucleotides: 1. The germline CDR1 and CDR2 sequences are SGHTA and FQGNSA. The CDR3 loop spans 14 amino acids.

The V and J genes are TRBV7-9 and TRBJ2-7; possible D gene TRBD2, 6 bases. Trimming cost V 6 bases and J 0 bases, with 12 bases left between them. The CDR3 has 14 amino acids. From germline, CDR1 is SEHNR and CDR2 FQNEAQ (reference sequence). This CDR3 is CASSRSGSSYEQYF. DNA of the CDR3: TGTGCCAGCAGTCGTAGCGGATCCTCCTACGAGCAGTACTTC.

CDR3 region: CASSLHRENTEAFF. In DNA, the CDR3 is TGTGCCAGCAGCTTGCACAGGGAGAACACTGAAGCTTTCTTT. This chain uses TRBV5-4 with TRBJ1-1; TRBD1 might be the D (6 bases). The CDR3 covers 14 residues. The V gene's germline CDR1 is SGHNT and CDR2 YYREEE (reference sequence). Trimming stripped 1 base from V and 1 base from J, with 8 bases between.

The genes are TRBV27 and TRBJ1-1; D is possibly TRBD1 (5 bases). V shed 6 bases and J shed 3 bases, with 26 bases lying between them. The CDR3 spans 18 residues. Germline V gene sequence: CDR1 MNHEY, CDR2 SMNVEV (reference sequence). DNA of the CDR3: TGTGCCAGCAGACCTCAAGCGTTTTCTTTGAGGGGTTACACTGAAGCTTTCTTT. Translated: CASRPQAFSLRGYTEAFF.